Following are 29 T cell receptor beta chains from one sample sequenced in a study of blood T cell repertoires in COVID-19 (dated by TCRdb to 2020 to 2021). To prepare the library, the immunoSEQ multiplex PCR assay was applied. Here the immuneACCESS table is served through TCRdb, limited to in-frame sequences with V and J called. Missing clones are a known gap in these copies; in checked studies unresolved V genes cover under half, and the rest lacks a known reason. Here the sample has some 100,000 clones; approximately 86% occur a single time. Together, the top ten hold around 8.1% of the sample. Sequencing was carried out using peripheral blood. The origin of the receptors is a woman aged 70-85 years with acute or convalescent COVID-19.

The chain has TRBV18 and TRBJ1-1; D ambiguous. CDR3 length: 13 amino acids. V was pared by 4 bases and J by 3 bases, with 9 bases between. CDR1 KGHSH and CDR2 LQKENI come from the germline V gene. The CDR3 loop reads CASSRVEDTEAFF. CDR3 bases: TGTGCCAGCTCACGAGTGGAGGACACTGAAGCTTTCTTT.

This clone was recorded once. CDR3 sequence reads: CASRAGRNNQPQHF. Written as DNA, the CDR3 is TGTGCCAGCAGAGCGGGACGGAACAATCAGCCCCAGCATTTT. The V call is TRBV2, the J call TRBJ1-5, with D perhaps TRBD1 (5 bases). The V end lost 6 bases, the J end lost 3 bases, and 12 bases lay between the germline ends. The CDR3 spans 14 residues. Germline lookup yields CDR1 SNHLY and CDR2 FYNNEI.

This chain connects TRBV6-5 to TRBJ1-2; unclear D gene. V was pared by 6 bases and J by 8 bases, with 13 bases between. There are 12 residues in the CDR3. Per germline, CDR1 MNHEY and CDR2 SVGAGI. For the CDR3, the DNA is TGTGCCAGCAGCCTCGGTGGTGAGGGCTACACCTTC. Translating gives CASSLGGEGYTF.

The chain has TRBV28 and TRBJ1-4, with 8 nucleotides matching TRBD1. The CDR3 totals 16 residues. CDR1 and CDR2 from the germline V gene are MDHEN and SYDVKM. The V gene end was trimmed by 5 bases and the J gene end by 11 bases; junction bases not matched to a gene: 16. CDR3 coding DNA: TGTGCCAGCAGTATTACAACCGGGACAGGAGACTCGAAACTGTTTTTT. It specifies CASSITTGTGDSKLFF.

CDR3 residues: CASTLGGTGELFF. CDR3 nucleotide sequence: TGTGCCAGCACCCTGGGGGGCACCGGGGAGCTGTTTTTT. V and J are TRBV9 and TRBJ2-2; a weak D match, TRBD2 (6 bases). The ends were cut back, 6 bases at V and 4 bases at J, with 10 bases in the middle. The CDR3 extends over 13 amino acids. Germline CDR1 and CDR2: SGDLS and YYNGEE.

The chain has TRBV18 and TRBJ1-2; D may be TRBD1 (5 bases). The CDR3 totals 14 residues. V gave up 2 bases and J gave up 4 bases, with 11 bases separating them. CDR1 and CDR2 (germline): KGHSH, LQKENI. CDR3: CASSPVEGAYGYTF. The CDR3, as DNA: TGTGCCAGCTCACCAGTCGAAGGGGCCTATGGCTACACCTTC.

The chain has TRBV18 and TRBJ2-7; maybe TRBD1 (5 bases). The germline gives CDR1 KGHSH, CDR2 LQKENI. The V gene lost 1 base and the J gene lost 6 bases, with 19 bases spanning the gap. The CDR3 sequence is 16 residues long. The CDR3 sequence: CASSPLGALVPPEQYF. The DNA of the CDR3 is TGTGCCAGCTCACCACTAGGGGCTTTAGTCCCCCCCGAGCAGTACTTC. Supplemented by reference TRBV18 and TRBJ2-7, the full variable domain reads NAGVMQNPRHLVRRRGQEARLRCSPMKGHSHVYWYRQLPEEGLKFMVYLQKENIIDESGMPKERFSAEFPKEGPSILRIQQVVRGDSAAYFCASSPLGALVPPEQYFGPGTRLTVT.

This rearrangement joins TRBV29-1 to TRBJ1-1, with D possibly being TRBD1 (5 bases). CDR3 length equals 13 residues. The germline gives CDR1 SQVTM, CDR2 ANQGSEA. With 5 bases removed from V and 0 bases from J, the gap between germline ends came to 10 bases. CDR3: CSVPDSLNTEAFF. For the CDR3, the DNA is TGCAGCGTTCCAGACAGTTTGAACACTGAAGCTTTCTTT. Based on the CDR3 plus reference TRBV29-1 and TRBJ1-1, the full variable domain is SAVISQKPSRDICQRGTSLTIQCQVDSQVTMMFWYRQQPGQSLTLIATANQGSEATYESGFVIDKFPISRPNLTFSTLTVSNMSPEDSSIYLCSVPDSLNTEAFFGQGTRLTVV.

The CDR3 is CSAGDGGYEQYF. For the CDR3, the DNA is TGCAGCGCAGGAGACGGGGGGTACGAGCAGTACTTC. This chain links TRBV29-1 with TRBJ2-7; 7 positions agree with TRBD2. V was clipped by 7 bases and J by 4 bases; unmatched bases: 7. CDR1 and CDR2 (germline): SQVTM, ANQGSEA. This CDR3 contains 12 residues.

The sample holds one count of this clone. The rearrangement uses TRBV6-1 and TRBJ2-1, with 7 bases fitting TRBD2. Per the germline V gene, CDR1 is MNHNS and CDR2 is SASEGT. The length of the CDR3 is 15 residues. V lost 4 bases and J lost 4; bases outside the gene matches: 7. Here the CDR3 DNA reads TGTGCCAGCAGTGCAGCGGGGAGAACGTACAATGAGCAGTTCTTC. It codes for CASSAAGRTYNEQFF.

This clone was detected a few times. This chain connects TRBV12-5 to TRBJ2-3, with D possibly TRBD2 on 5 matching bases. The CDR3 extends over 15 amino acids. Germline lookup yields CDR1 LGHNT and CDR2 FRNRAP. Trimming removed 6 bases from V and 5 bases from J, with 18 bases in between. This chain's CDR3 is CASGSKEGSVDTQYF. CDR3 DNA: TGTGCTAGTGGCTCTAAAGAGGGCTCGGTAGATACGCAGTATTTT.

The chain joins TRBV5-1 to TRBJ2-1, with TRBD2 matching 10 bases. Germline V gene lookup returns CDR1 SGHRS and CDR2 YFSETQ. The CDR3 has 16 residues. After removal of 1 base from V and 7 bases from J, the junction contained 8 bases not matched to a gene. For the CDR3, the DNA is TGCGCCAGCAGCTTGCTCGGCACTAGCGGGAAGAATGAGCAGTTCTTC. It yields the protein CASSLLGTSGKNEQFF.

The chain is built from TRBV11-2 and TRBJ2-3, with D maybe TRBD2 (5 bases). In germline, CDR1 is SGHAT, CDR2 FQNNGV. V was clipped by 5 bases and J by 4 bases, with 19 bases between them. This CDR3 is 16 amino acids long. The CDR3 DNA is TGTGCCAGCAGCCTCAATCCGGGGTCTTCGCCAGATACGCAGTATTTT. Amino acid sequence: CASSLNPGSSPDTQYF.

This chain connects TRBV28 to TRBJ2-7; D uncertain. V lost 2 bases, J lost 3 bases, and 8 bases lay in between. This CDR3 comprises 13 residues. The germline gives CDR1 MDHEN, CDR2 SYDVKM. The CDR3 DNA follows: TGTGCCAGCAGTTTAGGAGAACACTACGAGCAGTACTTC. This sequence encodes CASSLGEHYEQYF.

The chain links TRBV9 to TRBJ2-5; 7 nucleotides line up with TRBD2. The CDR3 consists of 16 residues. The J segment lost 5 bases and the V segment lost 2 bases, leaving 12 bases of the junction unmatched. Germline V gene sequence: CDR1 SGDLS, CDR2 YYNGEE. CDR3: CASSVLASGRKETQYF. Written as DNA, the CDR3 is TGTGCCAGCAGCGTTTTGGCTAGCGGAAGAAAGGAGACCCAGTACTTC.

The CDR3 loop is CASSMEGQGYNEQFF. The CDR3 DNA is TGTGCCAGTAGTATGGAGGGCCAGGGATACAATGAGCAGTTCTTC. This rearrangement joins TRBV19 to TRBJ2-1; TRBD2 might be the D (6 bases). CDR3 size: 15 residues. Trimming stripped 3 bases from V and 4 bases from J, with 13 bases between. The germline gives CDR1 LNHDA, CDR2 SQIVND (reference sequence).

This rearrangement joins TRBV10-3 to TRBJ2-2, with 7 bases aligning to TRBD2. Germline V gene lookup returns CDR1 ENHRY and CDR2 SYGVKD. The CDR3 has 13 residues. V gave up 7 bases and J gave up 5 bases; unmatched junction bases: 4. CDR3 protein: CAINQLATGELFF. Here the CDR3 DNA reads TGTGCCATCAACCAACTAGCGACCGGGGAGCTGTTTTTT.

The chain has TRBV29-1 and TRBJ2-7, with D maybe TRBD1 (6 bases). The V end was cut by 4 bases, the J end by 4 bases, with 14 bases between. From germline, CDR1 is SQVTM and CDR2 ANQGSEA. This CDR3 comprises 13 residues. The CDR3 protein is CSVVTGKGYEQYF. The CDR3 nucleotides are TGCAGCGTTGTAACAGGGAAAGGATACGAGCAGTACTTC.

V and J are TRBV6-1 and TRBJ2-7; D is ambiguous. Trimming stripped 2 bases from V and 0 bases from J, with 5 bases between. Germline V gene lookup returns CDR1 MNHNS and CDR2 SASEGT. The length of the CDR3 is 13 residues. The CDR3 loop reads CASSEWSSYEQYF. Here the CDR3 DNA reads TGTGCCAGCAGTGAATGGAGCTCCTACGAGCAGTACTTC.

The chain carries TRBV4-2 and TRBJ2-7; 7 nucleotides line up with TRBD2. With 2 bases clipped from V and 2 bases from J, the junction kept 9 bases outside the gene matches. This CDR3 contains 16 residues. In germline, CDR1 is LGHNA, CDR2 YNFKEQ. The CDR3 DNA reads TGTGCCAGCAGCCAACCTAATGCGGGGGAAGCCTACGAGCAGTACTTC. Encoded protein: CASSQPNAGEAYEQYF.

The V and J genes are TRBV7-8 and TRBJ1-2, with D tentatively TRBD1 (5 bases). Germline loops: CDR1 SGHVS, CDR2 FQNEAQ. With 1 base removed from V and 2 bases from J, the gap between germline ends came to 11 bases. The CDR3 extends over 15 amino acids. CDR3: CASSLVGGMNYGYTF. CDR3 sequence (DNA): TGTGCCAGCAGCTTAGTCGGGGGGATGAACTATGGCTACACCTTC.

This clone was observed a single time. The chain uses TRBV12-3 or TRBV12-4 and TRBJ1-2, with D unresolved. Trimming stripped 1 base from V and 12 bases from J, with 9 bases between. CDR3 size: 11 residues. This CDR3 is CASSLGPANTF. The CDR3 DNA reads TGTGCCAGCAGTTTAGGGCCAGCGAACACCTTC.

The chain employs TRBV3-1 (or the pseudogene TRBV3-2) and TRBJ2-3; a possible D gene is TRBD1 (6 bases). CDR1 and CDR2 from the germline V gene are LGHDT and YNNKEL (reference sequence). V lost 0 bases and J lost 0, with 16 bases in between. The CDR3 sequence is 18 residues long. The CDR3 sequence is CASSQEKLQGPSTDTQYF. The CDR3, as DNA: TGTGCCAGCAGCCAAGAGAAACTCCAGGGGCCTAGCACAGATACGCAGTATTTT.

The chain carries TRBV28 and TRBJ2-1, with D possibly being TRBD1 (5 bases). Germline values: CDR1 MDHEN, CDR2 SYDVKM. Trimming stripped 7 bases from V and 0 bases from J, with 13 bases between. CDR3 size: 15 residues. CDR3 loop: CASTMDTRSYNEQFF. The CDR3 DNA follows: TGTGCCAGCACTATGGACACCCGCTCCTACAATGAGCAGTTCTTC.

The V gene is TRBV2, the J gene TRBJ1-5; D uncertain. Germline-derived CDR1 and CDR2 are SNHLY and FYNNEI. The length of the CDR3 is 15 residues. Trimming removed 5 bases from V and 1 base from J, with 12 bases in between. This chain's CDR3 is CASSTDPRSNQPQHF. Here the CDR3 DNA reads TGTGCCAGCAGTACCGACCCGAGGAGCAATCAGCCCCAGCATTTT.

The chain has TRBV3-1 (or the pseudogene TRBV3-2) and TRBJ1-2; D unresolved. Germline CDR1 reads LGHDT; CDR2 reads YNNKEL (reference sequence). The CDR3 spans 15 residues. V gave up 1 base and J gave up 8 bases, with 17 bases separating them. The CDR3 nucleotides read TGTGCCAGCAGCCAAGGTCTAGGCGAGTTCTACGGCTACACCTTC. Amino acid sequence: CASSQGLGEFYGYTF.

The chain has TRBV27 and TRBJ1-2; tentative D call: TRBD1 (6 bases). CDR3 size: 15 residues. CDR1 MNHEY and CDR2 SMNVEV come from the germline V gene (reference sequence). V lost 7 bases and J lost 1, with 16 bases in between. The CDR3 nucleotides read TGTGCCAGCAAATCGGACAGCGAAGTTAACTATGGCTACACCTTC. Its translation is CASKSDSEVNYGYTF.

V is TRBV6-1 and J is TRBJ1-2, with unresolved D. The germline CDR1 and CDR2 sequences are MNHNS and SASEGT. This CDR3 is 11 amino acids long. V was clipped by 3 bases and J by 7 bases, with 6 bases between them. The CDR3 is CASSESLGYTF. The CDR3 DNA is TGTGCCAGCAGTGAGTCCCTTGGCTACACCTTC.

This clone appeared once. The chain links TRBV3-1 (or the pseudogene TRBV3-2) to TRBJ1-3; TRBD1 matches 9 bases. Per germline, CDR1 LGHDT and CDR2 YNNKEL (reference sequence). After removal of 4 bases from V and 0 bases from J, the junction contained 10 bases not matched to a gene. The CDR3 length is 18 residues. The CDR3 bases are TGTGCCAGCAGCCCCGTCCCGGGACAGGGATCCTCTGGAAACACCATATATTTT. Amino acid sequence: CASSPVPGQGSSGNTIYF.